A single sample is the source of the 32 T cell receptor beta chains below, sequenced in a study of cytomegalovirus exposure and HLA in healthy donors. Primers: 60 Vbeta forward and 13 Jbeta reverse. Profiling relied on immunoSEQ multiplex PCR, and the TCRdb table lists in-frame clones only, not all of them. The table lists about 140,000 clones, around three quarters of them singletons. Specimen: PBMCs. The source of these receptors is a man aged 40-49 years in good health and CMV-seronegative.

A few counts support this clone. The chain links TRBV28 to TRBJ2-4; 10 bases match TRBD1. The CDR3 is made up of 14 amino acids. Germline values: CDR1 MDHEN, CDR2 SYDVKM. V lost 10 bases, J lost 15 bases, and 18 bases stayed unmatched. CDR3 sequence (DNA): TGTGCCACCAACCGAGGATCCGGGACAGGGGTTGGGTACTTC. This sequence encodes CATNRGSGTGVGYF.

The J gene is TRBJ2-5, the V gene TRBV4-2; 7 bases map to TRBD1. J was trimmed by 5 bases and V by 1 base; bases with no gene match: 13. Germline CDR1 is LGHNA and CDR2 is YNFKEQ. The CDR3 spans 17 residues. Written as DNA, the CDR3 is TGTGCCAGCAGCCAAGGTGCCGGCAGGGGGATTCTGGAGACCCAGTACTTC. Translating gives CASSQGAGRGILETQYF.

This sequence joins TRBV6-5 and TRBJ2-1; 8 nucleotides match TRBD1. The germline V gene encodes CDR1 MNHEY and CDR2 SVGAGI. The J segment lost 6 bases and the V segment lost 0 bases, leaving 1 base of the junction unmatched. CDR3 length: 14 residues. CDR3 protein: CASSYSGQGNEQFF. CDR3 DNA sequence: TGTGCCAGCAGTTACTCCGGACAGGGCAATGAGCAGTTCTTC.

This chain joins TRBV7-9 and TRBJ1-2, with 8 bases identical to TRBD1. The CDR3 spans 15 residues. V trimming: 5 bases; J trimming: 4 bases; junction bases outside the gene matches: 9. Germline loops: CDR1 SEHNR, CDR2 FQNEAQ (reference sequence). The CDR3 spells CASSETTGVPYGYTF. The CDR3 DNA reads TGTGCCAGCAGCGAAACGACAGGGGTTCCCTATGGCTACACCTTC.

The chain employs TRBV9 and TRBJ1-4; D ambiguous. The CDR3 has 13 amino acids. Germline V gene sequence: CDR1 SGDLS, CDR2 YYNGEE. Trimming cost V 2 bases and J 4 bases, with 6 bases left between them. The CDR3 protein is CASSVSVNEKLFF. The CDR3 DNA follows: TGTGCCAGCAGCGTCTCAGTTAATGAAAAACTGTTTTTT.

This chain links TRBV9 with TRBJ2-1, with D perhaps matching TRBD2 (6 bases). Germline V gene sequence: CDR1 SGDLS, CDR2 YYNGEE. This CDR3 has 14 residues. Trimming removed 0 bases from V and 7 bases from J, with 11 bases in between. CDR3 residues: CASSVVPGRNEQFF. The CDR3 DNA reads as TGTGCCAGCAGCGTAGTACCAGGGAGGAATGAGCAGTTCTTC. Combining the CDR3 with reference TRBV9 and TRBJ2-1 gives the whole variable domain DSGVTQTPKHLITATGQRVTLRCSPRSGDLSVYWYQQSLDQGLQFLIQYYNGEERAKGNILERFSAQQFPDLHSELNLSSLELGDSALYFCASSVVPGRNEQFFGPGTRLTVL.

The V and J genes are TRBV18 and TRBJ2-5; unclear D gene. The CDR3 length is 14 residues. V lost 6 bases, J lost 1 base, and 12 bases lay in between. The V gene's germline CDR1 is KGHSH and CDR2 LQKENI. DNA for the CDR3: TGTGCCAGCTCCCTAGAATCAGTCCAAGAGACCCAGTACTTC. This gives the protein CASSLESVQETQYF.

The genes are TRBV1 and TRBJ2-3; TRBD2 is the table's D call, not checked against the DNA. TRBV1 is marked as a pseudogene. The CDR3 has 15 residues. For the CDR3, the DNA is TGCACCAGCAGCCAAGATGAACTGTATGCAGATACGCAGTATTTT. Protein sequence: CTSSQDELYADTQYF.

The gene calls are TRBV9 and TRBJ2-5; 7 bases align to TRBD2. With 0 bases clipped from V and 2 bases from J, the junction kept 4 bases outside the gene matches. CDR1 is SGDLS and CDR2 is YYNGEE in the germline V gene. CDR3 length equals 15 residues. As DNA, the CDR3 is TGTGCCAGCAGCGTAGACTCGGGGGGACAAGAGACCCAGTACTTC. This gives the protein CASSVDSGGQETQYF.

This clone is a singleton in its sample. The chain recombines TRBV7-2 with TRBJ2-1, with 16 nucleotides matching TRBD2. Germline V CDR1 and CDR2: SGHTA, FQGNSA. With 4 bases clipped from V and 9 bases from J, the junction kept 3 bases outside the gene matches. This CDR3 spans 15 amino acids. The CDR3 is CASSWGLAGGSEQFF. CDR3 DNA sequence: TGTGCCAGCAGCTGGGGACTAGCGGGAGGGAGTGAGCAGTTCTTC.

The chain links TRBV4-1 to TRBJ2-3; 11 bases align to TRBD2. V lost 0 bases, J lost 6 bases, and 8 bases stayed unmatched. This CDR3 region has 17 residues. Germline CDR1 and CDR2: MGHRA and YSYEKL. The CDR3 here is CASSQEGTSGGMDTQYF. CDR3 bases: TGCGCCAGCAGCCAAGAAGGGACTAGCGGAGGGATGGATACGCAGTATTTT.

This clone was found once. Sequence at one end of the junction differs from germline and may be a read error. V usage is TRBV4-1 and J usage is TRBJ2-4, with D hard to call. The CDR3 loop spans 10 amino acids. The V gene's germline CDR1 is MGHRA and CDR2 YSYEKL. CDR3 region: CARSKNSQYF. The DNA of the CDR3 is TGCGCCAGAAGCAAAAACAGTCAGTACTTC.

CDR3 amino acids: CATSRDRGGWITF. CDR3 sequence (DNA): TGTGCCACCAGCAGAGATCGCGGGGGGTGGATCACCTTC. This sequence joins TRBV15 and TRBJ1-2, with D perhaps matching TRBD1 (5 bases). Trimming took 0 bases from V and 13 from J, leaving 15 bases between them. The CDR3 runs to 13 residues. The germline V gene encodes CDR1 LNHNV and CDR2 YYDKDF (reference sequence).

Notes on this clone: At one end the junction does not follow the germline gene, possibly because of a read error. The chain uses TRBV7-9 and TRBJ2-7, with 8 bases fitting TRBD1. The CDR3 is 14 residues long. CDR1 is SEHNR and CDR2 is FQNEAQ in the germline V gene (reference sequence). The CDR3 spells CSSSLGGQAYEQYF. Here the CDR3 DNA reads TGTTCCAGCAGCTTAGGGGGACAGGCCTACGAGCAGTACTTC.

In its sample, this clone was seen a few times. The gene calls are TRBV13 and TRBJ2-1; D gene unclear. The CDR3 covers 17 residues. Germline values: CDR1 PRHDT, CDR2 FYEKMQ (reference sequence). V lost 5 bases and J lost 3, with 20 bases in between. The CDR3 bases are TGTGCCAGCAGCACTCACCCACTACTCCTGAACTACAATGAGCAGTTCTTC. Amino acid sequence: CASSTHPLLLNYNEQFF.

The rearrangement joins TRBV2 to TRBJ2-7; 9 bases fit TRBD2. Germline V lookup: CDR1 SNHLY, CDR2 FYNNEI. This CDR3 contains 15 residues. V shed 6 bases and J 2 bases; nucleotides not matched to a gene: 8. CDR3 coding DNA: TGTGCCAGCAGCATTGGGACTAGCCATGCCTACGAGCAGTACTTC. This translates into CASSIGTSHAYEQYF.

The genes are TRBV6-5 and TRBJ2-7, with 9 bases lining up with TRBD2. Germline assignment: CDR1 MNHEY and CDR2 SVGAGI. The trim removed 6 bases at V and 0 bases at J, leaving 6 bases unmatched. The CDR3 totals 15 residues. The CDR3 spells CASREGLAVSYEQYF. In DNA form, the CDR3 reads TGTGCCAGCAGAGAGGGACTAGCTGTCTCCTACGAGCAGTACTTC.

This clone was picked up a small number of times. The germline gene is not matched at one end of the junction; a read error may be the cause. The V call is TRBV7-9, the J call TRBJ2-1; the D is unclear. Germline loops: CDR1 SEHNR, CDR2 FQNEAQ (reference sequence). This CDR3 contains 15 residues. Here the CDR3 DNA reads TGTTCCAGCACCCTAGTGGGTTACTCCTACAATGAGCAGTTCTTC. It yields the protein CSSTLVGYSYNEQFF. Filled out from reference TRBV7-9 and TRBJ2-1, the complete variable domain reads DTGVSQNPRHKITKRGQNVTFRCDPISEHNRLYWYRQTLGQGPEFLTYFQNEAQLEKSRLLSDRFSAERPKGSFSTLEIQRTEQGDSAMYLCSSTLVGYSYNEQFFGPGTRLTVL.

The DNA of the CDR3 is TGTGCCAGCAGCTTAGGTTCTACCACAGATACGCAGTATTTT. Its translation: CASSLGSTTDTQYF. J is TRBJ2-3 and V is TRBV11-3, with D unresolved. Trimming removed 1 base from V and 2 bases from J, with 7 bases in between. Germline CDR1 is SGHNT and CDR2 is YENEEA. The CDR3 is made up of 14 amino acids.

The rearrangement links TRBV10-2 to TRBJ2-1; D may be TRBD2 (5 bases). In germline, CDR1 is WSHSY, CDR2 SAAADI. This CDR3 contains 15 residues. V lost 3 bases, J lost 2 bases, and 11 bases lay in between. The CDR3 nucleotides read TGCGCCAGCAGTGACGCGGGTCTAGCCTACAATGAGCAGTTCTTC. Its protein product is CASSDAGLAYNEQFF.

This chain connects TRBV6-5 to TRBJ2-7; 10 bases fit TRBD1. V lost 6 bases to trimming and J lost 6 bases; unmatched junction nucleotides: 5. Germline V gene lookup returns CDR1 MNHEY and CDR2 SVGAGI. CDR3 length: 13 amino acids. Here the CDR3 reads CASRGTGEVEQYF. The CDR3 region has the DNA TGTGCCAGCAGGGGGACAGGGGAAGTCGAGCAGTACTTC.

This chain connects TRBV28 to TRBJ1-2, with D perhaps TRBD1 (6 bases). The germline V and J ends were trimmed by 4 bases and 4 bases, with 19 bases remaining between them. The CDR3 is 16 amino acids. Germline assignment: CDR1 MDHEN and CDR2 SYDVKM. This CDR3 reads CASSSGPGHPFYGYTF. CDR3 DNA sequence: TGTGCCAGCAGTTCCGGTCCGGGACACCCATTCTATGGCTACACCTTC.

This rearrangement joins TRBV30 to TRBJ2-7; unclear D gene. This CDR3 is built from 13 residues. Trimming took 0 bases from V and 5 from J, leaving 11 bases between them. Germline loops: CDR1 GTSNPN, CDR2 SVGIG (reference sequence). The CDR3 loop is CAWSVGYYNEQYF. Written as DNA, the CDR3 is TGTGCCTGGAGTGTAGGATACTACAACGAGCAGTACTTC.

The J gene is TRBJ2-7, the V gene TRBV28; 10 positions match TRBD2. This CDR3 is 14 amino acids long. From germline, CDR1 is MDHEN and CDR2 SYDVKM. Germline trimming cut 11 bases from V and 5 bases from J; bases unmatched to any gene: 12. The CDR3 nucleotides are TGTGCCGTACATCCGGCTAGCGGGAGCCACGAGCAGTACTTC. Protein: CAVHPASGSHEQYF.

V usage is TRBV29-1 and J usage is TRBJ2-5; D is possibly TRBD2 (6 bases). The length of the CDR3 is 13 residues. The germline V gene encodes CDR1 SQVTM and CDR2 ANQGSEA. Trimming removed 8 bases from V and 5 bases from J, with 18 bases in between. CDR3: CSSTGRGQETQYF. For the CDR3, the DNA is TGCAGCTCCACGGGGCGGGGCCAGGAGACCCAGTACTTC.

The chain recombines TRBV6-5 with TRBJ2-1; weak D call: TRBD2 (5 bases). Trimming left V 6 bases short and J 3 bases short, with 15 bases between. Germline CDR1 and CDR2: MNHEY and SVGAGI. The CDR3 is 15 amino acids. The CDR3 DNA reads TGTGCCAGCAGGGCTCGTGGCGGAGGCTACAATGAGCAGTTCTTC. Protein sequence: CASRARGGGYNEQFF.

The CDR3 DNA is TGTGCCAGCAGCCGTGACAGAAGCCAGCAGTACTTC. Its translation: CASSRDRSQQYF. The chain links TRBV5-4 to TRBJ2-7, with TRBD1 as a possible D gene (5 bases). The germline gives CDR1 SGHNT, CDR2 YYREEE (reference sequence). This CDR3 region has 12 residues. Trimming removed 4 bases from V and 8 bases from J, with 13 bases in between.

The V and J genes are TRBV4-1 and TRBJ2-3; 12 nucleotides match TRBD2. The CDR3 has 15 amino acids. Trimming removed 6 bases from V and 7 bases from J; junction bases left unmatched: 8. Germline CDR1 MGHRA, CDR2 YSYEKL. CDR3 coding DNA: TGCGCCAGCAGGTCACTAGCGGGGGGCCACTATACGCAGTATTTT. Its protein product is CASRSLAGGHYTQYF.

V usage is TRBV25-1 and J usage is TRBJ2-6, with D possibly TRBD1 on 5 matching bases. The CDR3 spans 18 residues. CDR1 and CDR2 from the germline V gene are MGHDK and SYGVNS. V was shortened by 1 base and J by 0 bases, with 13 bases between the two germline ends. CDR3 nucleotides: TGTGCCAGCAGTGAATTTCAGGGTGCTTTCTCTGGGGCCAACGTCCTGACTTTC. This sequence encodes CASSEFQGAFSGANVLTF.

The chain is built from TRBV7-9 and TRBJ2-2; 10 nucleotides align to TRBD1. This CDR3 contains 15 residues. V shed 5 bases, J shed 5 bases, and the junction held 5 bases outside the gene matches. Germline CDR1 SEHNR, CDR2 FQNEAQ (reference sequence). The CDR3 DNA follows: TGTGCCAGCAGCCCCGGGACAGGGGTTACCGGGGAGCTGTTTTTT. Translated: CASSPGTGVTGELFF.

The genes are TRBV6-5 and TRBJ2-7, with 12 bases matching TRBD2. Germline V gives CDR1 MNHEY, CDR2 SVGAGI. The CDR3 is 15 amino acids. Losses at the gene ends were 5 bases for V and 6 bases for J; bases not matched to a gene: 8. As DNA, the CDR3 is TGTGCCAGCAGTGCCCCTAGCGGGGGGGCATCCGAGCAGTACTTC. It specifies CASSAPSGGASEQYF.

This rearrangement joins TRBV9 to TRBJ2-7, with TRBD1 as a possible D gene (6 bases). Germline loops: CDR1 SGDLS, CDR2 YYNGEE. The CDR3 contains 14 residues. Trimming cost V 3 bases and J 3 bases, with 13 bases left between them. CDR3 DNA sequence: TGTGCCAGCAGCGCGGGACAAAGCCACTACGAGCAGTACTTC. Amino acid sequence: CASSAGQSHYEQYF.